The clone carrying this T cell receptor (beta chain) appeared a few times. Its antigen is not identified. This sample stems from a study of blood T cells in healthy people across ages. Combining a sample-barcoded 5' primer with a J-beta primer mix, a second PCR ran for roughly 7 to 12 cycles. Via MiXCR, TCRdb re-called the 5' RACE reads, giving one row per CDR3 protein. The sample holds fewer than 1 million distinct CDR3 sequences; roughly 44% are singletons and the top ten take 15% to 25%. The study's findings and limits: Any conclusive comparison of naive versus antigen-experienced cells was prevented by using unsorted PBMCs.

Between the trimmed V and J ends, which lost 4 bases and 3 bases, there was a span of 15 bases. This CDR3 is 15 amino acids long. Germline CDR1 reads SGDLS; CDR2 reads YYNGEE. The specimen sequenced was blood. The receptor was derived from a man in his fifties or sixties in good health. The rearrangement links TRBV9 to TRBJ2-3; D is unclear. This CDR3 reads CASSPRRVRTDTQYF. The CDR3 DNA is TGTGCCAGCAGCCCGAGACGGGTGAGGACAGATACGCAGTATTTT.